The 10 T cell receptor beta chains given below trace back to one sample, sequenced in a study of T-cell reconstitution after alpha-beta-depleted transplantation in children. Molecular barcoding with unique molecular identifiers was used for the TCRbeta library. TCRdb processed the PCR reads anew with MiXCR; each CDR3 protein has one entry. The sample carries hundreds of thousands of distinct CDR3 sequences, about 16% recorded once. The sequences come from PBMCs, mostly from graft donor cells, collected 360 days after TCRalphabeta/CD19-depleted stem cell transplant. These receptors all come from a boy less than two years old who had a stem cell transplant for Wiskott-Aldrich syndrome, so the T cells may come from the graft donor.

This rearrangement joins TRBV20-1 to TRBJ2-6; 7 bases are shared with TRBD1. CDR1 and CDR2 from the germline V gene are DFQATT and SNEGSKA (reference sequence). Losses at the gene ends were 2 bases for V and 0 bases for J; bases not matched to a gene: 16. CDR3 size: 20 residues. This chain's CDR3 is CSARPARYGQASSGANVLTF. The CDR3 region has the DNA TGCAGTGCTAGACCTGCCCGCTACGGACAGGCCTCCTCTGGGGCCAACGTCCTGACTTTC.

This clonotype was detected only once. The rearrangement uses TRBV7-2 and TRBJ2-3; 10 nucleotides align to TRBD2. In germline, CDR1 is SGHTA, CDR2 FQGNSA. The V gene end was trimmed by 3 bases and the J gene end by 4 bases; junction bases not matched to a gene: 7. The CDR3 has 16 amino acids. CDR3 sequence reads: CASSFQRGGRADTQYF. The DNA for the CDR3 is TGTGCCAGCAGCTTCCAGCGGGGGGGGAGGGCAGATACGCAGTATTTT.

This clonotype was observed a few times. This chain joins TRBV12-3 or TRBV12-4 and TRBJ2-5; D perhaps matches TRBD1 (5 bases). The CDR3 contains 16 residues. Deletions cut 6 bases from V and 0 bases from J, with 17 bases between. CDR3 sequence reads: CASSLSIRVYQETQYF. Written as DNA, the CDR3 is TGTGCCAGCAGCCTTTCAATCAGGGTCTACCAAGAGACCCAGTACTTC.

This clonotype has at least ten counts. The chain joins TRBV12-3 or TRBV12-4 to TRBJ1-6; no clear D. V lost 2 bases, J lost 7 bases, and 6 bases lay in between. The CDR3 spans 13 residues. The CDR3 nucleotides read TGTGCCAGCAGTTTAAGCAAGAATTCACCCCTCCACTTT. It is translated as CASSLSKNSPLHF.

This clonotype showed up just a few times. The V and J genes are TRBV2 and TRBJ2-7, with 7 bases that match TRBD1. CDR3 length equals 15 residues. Germline assignment: CDR1 SNHLY and CDR2 FYNNEI. With 7 bases clipped from V and 0 bases from J, the junction kept 9 bases outside the gene matches. The CDR3 coding sequence is TGTGCCAGCATGCGAATGGGACAGAGCTCCTACGAGCAGTACTTC. It is translated as CASMRMGQSSYEQYF.

This clonotype was detected only a few times. V and J are TRBV24-1 and TRBJ2-3; 9 nucleotides agree with TRBD2. The ends lost 1 base at V and 0 bases at J; junction bases unmatched: 4. The germline V gene has CDR1 KGHDR and CDR2 SFDVKD. CDR3 length: 17 amino acids. Written as DNA, the CDR3 is TGTGCCACCAGTGATTTCCGCGGGGGGGCGAGCACAGATACGCAGTATTTT. The encoded protein is CATSDFRGGASTDTQYF.

The chain combines TRBV15 with TRBJ2-1, with 7 bases matching TRBD2. The germline V gene has CDR1 LNHNV and CDR2 YYDKDF (reference sequence). Trimming took 0 bases from V and 5 from J; bases not matched to a gene: 7. The CDR3 runs to 16 residues. CDR3 sequence: CATSRDGGVENNEQFF. In DNA, the CDR3 is TGTGCCACCAGCAGAGATGGGGGGGTAGAGAACAATGAGCAGTTCTTC.

The chain couples TRBV27 to TRBJ2-7; D is uncertain. V was pared by 5 bases and J by 3 bases, with 14 bases between. This CDR3 contains 14 residues. Germline V gene lookup returns CDR1 MNHEY and CDR2 SMNVEV (reference sequence). The CDR3 region has the DNA TGTGCCAGCAGTCCCCGCCCTAGGCGCTACGAGCAGTACTTC. It codes for CASSPRPRRYEQYF.

V and J are TRBV20-1 and TRBJ2-7; D might be TRBD1 (6 bases). In germline, CDR1 is DFQATT, CDR2 SNEGSKA (reference sequence). V was shortened by 4 bases and J by 9 bases, with 13 bases between the two germline ends. The CDR3 has 11 residues. The CDR3 loop is CSATQGGRQYF. In DNA form, the CDR3 reads TGCAGTGCTACACAGGGTGGACGGCAGTACTTC.

As to this clonotype: Sequence at one end of the junction differs from germline and may be a read error. The rearrangement links TRBV11-2 to TRBJ1-1; D remains ambiguous. Germline V gene sequence: CDR1 SGHAT, CDR2 FQNNGV. The CDR3 contains 15 residues. CDR3 in DNA: TGTGCCAGCAGCTCTGTAACCCCCTGGAACACTGAAGCCTTCTTT. Protein sequence: CASSSVTPWNTEAFF.